This is a list of T cell receptor beta chains from one sample in a study of regulatory T cells in long-lasting Graves disease. TCRdb re-derived calls from the multiplex PCR reads in MiXCR, one entry per CDR3 protein. The data contain 400,000 to 450,000 distinct CDR3 sequences, about 15% of them singletons. The sample was also linked to a second study, of T cells in Graves' hyperthyroidism and ophthalmopathy.

The specimen comprised peripheral blood mononuclear cells (PBMCs), sampled at new diagnosis, from a patient treated with antithyroid drugs. The source is a woman younger than 45 with Graves disease. CDR3s include the opening cysteine and the closing phenylalanine or tryptophan. The D gene is left open where the match is weak. Size is stated for part of the rows, as once, few or many counts, or as a class when the clone is expanded.

>many|TRBJ1-4|NA|13|TRBV10-3
CATTGSTNEKLFF
TGTGCCACAACAGGCTCAACTAATGAAAAACTGTTTTTT
>many|TRBJ2-1|TRBD2|14|TRBV28
CASSLSGGSNEQFF
TGTGCCAGCAGTTTATCGGGGGGTTCCAATGAGCAGTTCTTC
>many|TRBJ2-7|TRBD2|13|TRBV20-1
CSASTSGSYEQYF
TGCAGTGCTAGTACTAGCGGGAGCTACGAGCAGTACTTC
>few|TRBJ2-1|TRBD2|15|TRBV3-1
CASSRGLEGRDEQFF
TGTGCCAGCAGCCGGGGACTAGAGGGGAGGGATGAGCAGTTCTTC
>NA|TRBJ2-5|TRBD1|13|TRBV6-1
CASRRGPEETQYF
TGTGCCAGCAGGAGGGGGCCGGAAGAGACCCAGTACTTC
>NA|TRBJ2-1|NA|12|TRBV12-3/TRBV12-4
CASSLGEAEQFF
TGTGCCAGCAGTTTAGGGGAAGCTGAGCAGTTCTTC
>many|TRBJ2-3|NA|11|TRBV12-3/TRBV12-4
CASSWGDTQYF
TGTGCCAGCAGTTGGGGAGATACGCAGTATTTT
>NA|TRBJ1-4|NA|19|TRBV10-3
CAISARDKIPVATNEKLFF
TGTGCCATCAGTGCCCGGGACAAAATTCCCGTCGCAACTAATGAAAAACTGTTTTTT
>NA|TRBJ1-5|TRBD1|14|TRBV19
CASSRNRGNQPQHF
TGTGCCAGTAGTAGAAACAGGGGAAATCAGCCCCAGCATTTT
>few|TRBJ2-1|NA|11|TRBV13
CASTRADEQLF
TGTGCCAGCACCAGAGCAGATGAGCAGCTCTTC
>few|TRBJ1-6|NA|19|TRBV27
CASSLYLPGMRGNNSPLHF
TGTGCCAGCAGTTTATACCTCCCGGGGATGAGGGGTAATAATTCACCCCTCCACTTT
>many|TRBJ1-4|NA|14|TRBV18
CASSPTSLGEKLFF
TGTGCCAGCTCACCAACCAGCCTTGGTGAAAAACTGTTTTTT
>few|TRBJ1-2|TRBD1|13|TRBV9
CASSAGQGFGYTF
TGTGCCAGCAGCGCCGGACAGGGGTTTGGCTACACCTTC
>few|TRBJ2-4|NA|16|TRBV15
CATSLGPVIAKNIQYF
TGTGCCACCAGCCTTGGTCCGGTAATAGCCAAAAACATTCAGTACTTC
>many|TRBJ1-5|TRBD1|15|TRBV28
CATQIRQGRNQPQHF
TGTGCCACCCAAATAAGACAGGGCCGCAATCAGCCCCAGCATTTT
>NA|TRBJ1-1|NA|12|TRBV12-5
CASGSWETEAFF
TGTGCTAGTGGTAGCTGGGAGACTGAAGCTTTCTTT
>NA|TRBJ2-1|TRBD2|17|TRBV7-9
CASSSQGLADRYNEQFF
TGTGCCAGCAGCTCGCAGGGACTAGCGGACCGATACAATGAGCAGTTCTTC
>few|TRBJ1-5|TRBD1|16|TRBV24-1
CATSDRTGDGNQPQHF
TGTGCCACCAGTGATAGGACAGGGGACGGCAATCAGCCCCAGCATTTT
>many|TRBJ2-5|TRBD2|14|TRBV30
CAWRLAGKQETQYF
TGTGCCTGGCGACTAGCGGGGAAACAAGAGACCCAGTACTTC
>many|TRBJ2-1|TRBD1|14|TRBV7-9
CAQWETGTPREQFF
TGTGCCCAGTGGGAGACAGGGACCCCCAGGGAGCAGTTCTTC
>NA|TRBJ2-2|TRBD2|13|TRBV29-1
CSVGAGNTGELFF
TGCAGCGTTGGAGCGGGAAACACCGGGGAGCTGTTTTTT
>many|TRBJ2-1|TRBD2|18|TRBV3-1
CASSQVLGSGRIHNEQFF
TGTGCCAGCAGCCAAGTTCTTGGTAGCGGGAGAATACACAATGAGCAGTTCTTC
>many|TRBJ2-4|TRBD2|21|TRBV6-1
CASSEPIMGLAGPLAKNIQYF
TGTGCCAGCAGTGAACCAATAATGGGACTAGCGGGTCCCCTAGCCAAAAACATTCAGTACTTC
>NA|TRBJ1-2|NA|14|TRBV30
CAWSVGRGHYGYTF
TGTGCCTGGAGTGTAGGCAGGGGACACTATGGCTACACCTTC
>NA|TRBJ2-7|NA|14|TRBV19
CASSMAITYYEQYF
TGTGCCAGTAGTATGGCTATTACCTACTACGAGCAGTACTTC
>many|TRBJ2-2|NA|17|TRBV30
CAWRVRDTHPNTGELFF
TGTGCCTGGAGGGTGCGGGATACCCACCCGAACACCGGGGAGCTGTTTTTT
>few|TRBJ2-1|TRBD2|18|TRBV24-1
CATSDTSGRAESYNEQFF
TGTGCCACCAGTGATACTAGCGGGAGGGCCGAATCCTACAATGAGCAGTTCTTC
>many|TRBJ2-5|TRBD1|15|TRBV20-1
CSARPTGGPRETQYF
TGCAGTGCTAGGCCGACAGGGGGCCCAAGAGAGACCCAGTACTTC
>many|TRBJ2-5|NA|12|TRBV10-2
CASSGIQETQYF
TGCGCCAGCAGTGGAATACAAGAGACCCAGTACTTC
>NA|TRBJ2-7|TRBD2|17|TRBV20-1
CSASGTSGYEGSYEQYF
TGCAGTGCTAGTGGGACTAGCGGATATGAGGGCTCCTACGAGCAGTACTTC
>few|TRBJ2-1|TRBD2|15|TRBV2
CASSLTSSPYNEQFF
TGTGCCAGCAGTTTGACTAGCTCGCCCTACAATGAGCAGTTCTTC
>NA|TRBJ1-1|NA|13|TRBV19
CASKSLGDTEAFF
TGTGCCAGTAAAAGTTTAGGGGACACTGAAGCTTTCTTT
>many|TRBJ1-6|TRBD1|14|TRBV28
CASSLPIRGSPLHF
TGTGCCAGCAGTTTACCCATCAGGGGGTCACCCCTCCACTTT
>many|TRBJ1-5|NA|13|TRBV12-3/TRBV12-4
CASTEGWHQPQHF
TGTGCCAGCACCGAGGGTTGGCACCAGCCCCAGCATTTT
>few|TRBJ2-7|TRBD2|14|TRBV29-1
CSVELEIAGLGQYF
TGCAGCGTTGAATTGGAGATAGCGGGACTGGGGCAGTACTTC
>many|TRBJ2-7|NA|13|TRBV18
CASSPADGYEQYF
TGTGCCAGCTCACCCGCCGACGGCTACGAGCAGTACTTC
>many|TRBJ2-7|NA|14|TRBV20-1
CSALVPDGSHEQYF
TGCAGTGCACTAGTCCCGGACGGTTCTCACGAGCAGTACTTC
>many|TRBJ1-5|NA|13|TRBV30
CAWSVASNQPQHF
TGTGCCTGGAGTGTAGCTAGCAATCAGCCCCAGCATTTT
>few|TRBJ2-1|NA|14|TRBV18
CASSPRAPGHEQFF
TGTGCCAGCTCACCACGGGCCCCCGGGCATGAGCAGTTCTTC
>few|TRBJ2-1|NA|14|TRBV9
CASSPPSNGDEQFF
TGTGCCAGCAGCCCCCCGAGTAATGGTGATGAGCAGTTCTTC
>few|TRBJ1-2|NA|13|TRBV4-2
CASSQDAIGGYTF
TGTGCCAGCAGCCAAGATGCCATCGGTGGCTACACCTTC
>few|TRBJ2-7|NA|13|TRBV20-1
CSATPPAGYEQYF
TGCAGTGCCACCCCCCCCGCGGGATACGAGCAGTACTTC
>NA|TRBJ1-3|NA|15|TRBV7-8
CASSLYEASGNTIYF
TGTGCCAGCAGCTTATACGAGGCCTCTGGAAACACCATATATTTT
>many|TRBJ2-1|TRBD2|17|TRBV27
CASSSYSGSVMSGEQFF
TGTGCCAGCAGTTCTTATAGCGGGAGCGTAATGTCAGGGGAGCAGTTCTTC
>many|TRBJ2-1|TRBD1|17|TRBV18
CASSPLVTTGFYNEQFF
TGTGCCAGCTCACCACTGGTCACGACAGGGTTCTACAATGAGCAGTTCTTC
>many|TRBJ1-5|NA|14|TRBV30
CAWSVQSTQGSQHF
TGTGCCTGGAGTGTACAAAGCACCCAGGGTTCCCAGCATTTT
>NA|TRBJ1-2|NA|15|TRBV27
CASKIREGSFYGYTF
TGTGCCAGCAAAATAAGGGAGGGCTCGTTCTATGGCTACACCTTC
>few|TRBJ1-4|NA|15|TRBV4-1
CASSQVTATNEKLFF
TGCGCCAGCAGCCAAGTTACGGCAACTAATGAAAAACTGTTTTTT
>NA|TRBJ1-1|NA|15|TRBV7-6
CASSLALGMNTEAFF
TGTGCCAGCAGCTTAGCTTTAGGGATGAACACTGAAGCTTTCTTT
>many|TRBJ2-7|TRBD1|14|TRBV7-9
CASSPRDRGYEQYF
TGTGCCAGCAGCCCCCGGGACAGGGGTTACGAGCAGTACTTC
>many|TRBJ1-6|TRBD1|15|TRBV7-8
CASSIRTGDNSPLHF
TGTGCCAGCAGCATCCGGACAGGAGATAATTCACCCCTCCACTTT
>many|TRBJ2-1|NA|15|TRBV28
CASSLSWSSYNEQFF
TGTGCCAGCAGTTTATCCTGGAGCTCCTACAATGAGCAGTTCTTC